This TCR beta chain was obtained from a study of CXCR3-negative and CXCR3-positive naive CD8 T cells. The CDR3 has 15 residues. Germline CDR1 is LGHNA and CDR2 is YSLEER. TRB cDNA was prepared as libraries by UMI-labeled 5' RACE. TCRdb reprocessed the 5' RACE reads, keeping one entry per CDR3 protein, no DNA. Its table records tens of thousands of distinct CDR3 sequences. Study-wide points: Similar TRBV-TRBJ gene usage was seen in naive CXCR3-negative and CXCR3-positive cells, but not in memory cells. After cryopreservation, expression of CXCR3 was partially reduced, and most assays were run with fresh PBMCs. Memory CD8+ cells showed much lower diversity, while both naive subsets displayed comparably high diversity. Naive subsets had comparable surface CD5; TCR strength was inferred from TRB CDR3 properties.

Turning to this clonotype: Its antigen is as yet unknown.

This chain uses TRBV4-3 with TRBJ2-7; checking the TCRdb D call of TRBD1 is not possible without DNA. Specimen: memory CD8+ T cells from blood. The TCR was taken from a human donor in good health. Some clones in this sample may be carry-over from other donors' samples. CDR3 sequence reads: CASSQDRGGYYEQYF.